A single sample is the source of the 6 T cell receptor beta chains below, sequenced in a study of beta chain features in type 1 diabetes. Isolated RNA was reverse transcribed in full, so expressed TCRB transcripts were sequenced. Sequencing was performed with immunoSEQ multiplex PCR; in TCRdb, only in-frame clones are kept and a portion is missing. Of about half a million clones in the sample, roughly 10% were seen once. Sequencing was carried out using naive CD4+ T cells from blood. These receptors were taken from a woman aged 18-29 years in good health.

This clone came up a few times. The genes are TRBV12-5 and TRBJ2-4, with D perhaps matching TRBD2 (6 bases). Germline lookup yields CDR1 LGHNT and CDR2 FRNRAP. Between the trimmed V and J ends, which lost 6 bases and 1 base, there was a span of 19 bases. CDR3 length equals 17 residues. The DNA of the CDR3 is TGTGCTAGTGGGCGATCCGGGCCGGGAGAGGCCAAAAACATTCAGTACTTC. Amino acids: CASGRSGPGEAKNIQYF.

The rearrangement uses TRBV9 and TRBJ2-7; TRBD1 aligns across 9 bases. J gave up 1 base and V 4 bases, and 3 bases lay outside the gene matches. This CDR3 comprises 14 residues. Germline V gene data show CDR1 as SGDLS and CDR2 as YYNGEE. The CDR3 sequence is CASSSGQGSYEQYF. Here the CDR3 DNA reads TGTGCCAGCAGCTCAGGACAGGGGTCCTACGAGCAGTACTTC.

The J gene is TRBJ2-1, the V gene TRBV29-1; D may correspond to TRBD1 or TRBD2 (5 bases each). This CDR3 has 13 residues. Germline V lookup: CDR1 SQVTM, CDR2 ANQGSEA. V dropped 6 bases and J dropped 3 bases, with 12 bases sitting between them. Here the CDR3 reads CSVRGTVYNEQFF. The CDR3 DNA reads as TGCAGCGTACGGGGCACAGTCTACAATGAGCAGTTCTTC.

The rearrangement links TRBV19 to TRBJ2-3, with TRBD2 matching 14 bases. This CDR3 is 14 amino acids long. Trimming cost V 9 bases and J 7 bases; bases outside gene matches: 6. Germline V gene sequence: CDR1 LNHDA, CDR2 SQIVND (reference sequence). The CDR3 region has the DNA TGTGCCAGCACCGGGACTAGCGGGGGATATACGCAGTATTTT. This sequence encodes CASTGTSGGYTQYF.

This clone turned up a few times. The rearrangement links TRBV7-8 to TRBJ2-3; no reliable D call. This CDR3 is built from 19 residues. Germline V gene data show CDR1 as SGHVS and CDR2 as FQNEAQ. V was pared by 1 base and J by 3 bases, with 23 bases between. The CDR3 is CASSLVRVVVTQMTDTQYF. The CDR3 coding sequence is TGTGCCAGCAGCTTAGTAAGGGTGGTAGTGACGCAAATGACAGATACGCAGTATTTT.

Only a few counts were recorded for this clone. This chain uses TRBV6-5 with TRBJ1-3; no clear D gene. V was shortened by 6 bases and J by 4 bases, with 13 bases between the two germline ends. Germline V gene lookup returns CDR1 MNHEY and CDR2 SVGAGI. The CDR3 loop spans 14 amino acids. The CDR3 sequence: CASSRRMEGNTIYF. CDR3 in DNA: TGTGCCAGCAGCCGAAGAATGGAAGGAAACACCATATATTTT.